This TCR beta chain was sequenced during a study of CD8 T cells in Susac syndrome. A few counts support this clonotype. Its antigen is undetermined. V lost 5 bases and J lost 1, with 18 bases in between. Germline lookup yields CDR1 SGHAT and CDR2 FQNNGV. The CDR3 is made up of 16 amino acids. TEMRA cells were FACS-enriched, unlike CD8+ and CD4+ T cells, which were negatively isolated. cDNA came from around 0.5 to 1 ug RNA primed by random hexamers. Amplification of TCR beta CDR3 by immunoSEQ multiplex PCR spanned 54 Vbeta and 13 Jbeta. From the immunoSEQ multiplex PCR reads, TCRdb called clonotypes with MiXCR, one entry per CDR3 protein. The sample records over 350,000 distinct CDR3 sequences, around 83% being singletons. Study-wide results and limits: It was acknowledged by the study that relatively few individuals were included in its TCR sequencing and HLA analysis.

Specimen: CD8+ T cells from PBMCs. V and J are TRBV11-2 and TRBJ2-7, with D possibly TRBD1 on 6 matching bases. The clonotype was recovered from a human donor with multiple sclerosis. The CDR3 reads CASSQSGTRRSYEQYF. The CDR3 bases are TGTGCCAGCAGCCAGTCTGGGACACGAAGGTCCTACGAGCAGTACTTC.